This T cell receptor beta chain was documented in a study of shared clonotypes between healthy human individuals. Overall study results and limits: Among a few donors, roughly 5% of naive CD4 clonotypes were found in common.

Clones were sequenced by immunoSEQ multiplex PCR, and TCRdb holds only the in-frame ones, with some missing. The sample records about 1 million clones, 65% to 80% being singletons. With regard to this clone: Its specificity is not known.

The specimen sequenced was memory CD4+ T cells sorted from blood. Stated subset: CD45RA-negative fraction. The sequence was collected from a man between 18 and 35 years old in good health.

CDR3 loop: CASSRLALAGVYNEQFF. The DNA for the CDR3 is TGCGCCAGCAGCCGACTAGCCCTAGCGGGAGTTTACAATGAGCAGTTCTTC. The V gene is TRBV4-1, the J gene TRBJ2-1; 10 bases align to TRBD2. This CDR3 is 17 amino acids long. Trimming cost V 4 bases and J 4 bases; bases outside gene matches: 10. The germline V gene has CDR1 MGHRA and CDR2 YSYEKL.